What follows are 29 T cell receptor beta chains derived from one specimen sequenced in a study of T cell changes during pregnancy in multiple sclerosis. Libraries were prepared by immunoSEQ multiplex PCR; TCRdb keeps only in-frame clonotypes and omits some of them. Of 25,000 to 35,000 clones listed, 85% to 90% are singletons. Material: CD8+ T cells from peripheral blood mononuclear cells, obtained after pregnancy. The receptor source for this set is a female donor with multiple sclerosis, enrolled in a pregnancy study.

The rearrangement links TRBV10-3 to TRBJ2-7, with a weak D call TRBD1 (6 bases). Germline CDR1 and CDR2: ENHRY and SYGVKD. V was cut by 11 bases and J by 2 bases, with 13 bases left in between. The CDR3 sequence is 12 residues long. DNA for the CDR3: TGTGCCGCAGCAGGGGTCACCTACGAGCAGTACTTC. It yields the protein CAAAGVTYEQYF.

The chain combines TRBV5-6 with TRBJ1-1, with no clear D. Germline assignment: CDR1 SGHDT and CDR2 YYEEEE. CDR3 length: 14 residues. Trimming shortened V by 4 bases and J by 0 bases, and 10 bases separated the two germline ends. CDR3 DNA: TGTGCCAGCAGCAGCGGACCGATGAACACTGAAGCTTTCTTT. Protein product: CASSSGPMNTEAFF. Complete variable domain (other parts from reference TRBV5-6 and TRBJ1-1): DAGVTQSPTHLIKTRGQQVTLRCSPKSGHDTVSWYQQALGQGPQFIFQYYEEEERQRGNFPDRFSGHQFPNYSSELNVNALLLGDSALYLCASSSGPMNTEAFFGQGTRLTVV.

The rearrangement links TRBV7-2 to TRBJ2-3, with a possible D match to TRBD2 (6 bases). Germline V gene data show CDR1 as SGHTA and CDR2 as FQGNSA. Trimming removed 2 bases at V and 6 bases at J, with 12 bases between. The CDR3 is 14 residues long. The CDR3 nucleotides are TGTGCCAGCAGCTTAATCGGTGGAGGGGATACGCAGTATTTT. Its translation: CASSLIGGGDTQYF. The variable domain in full, with the rest retrieved from reference TRBV7-2 and TRBJ2-3, is GAGVSQSPSNKVTEKGKDVELRCDPISGHTALYWYRQSLGQGLEFLIYFQGNSAPDKSGLPSDRFSAERTGGSVSTLTIQRTQQEDSAVYLCASSLIGGGDTQYFGPGTRLTVL.

About this clone: This same CDR3 is encoded by further DNA sequences in the sample. The chain combines TRBV15 with TRBJ2-3; 9 nucleotides line up with TRBD2. V dropped 0 bases and J dropped 3; count of bases not matched to a gene: 4. The CDR3 sequence is 16 residues long. The germline V gene encodes CDR1 LNHNV and CDR2 YYDKDF (reference sequence). For the CDR3, the DNA is TGTGCCACCAGCAGAGATAGGAGCGGGGGGACAGATACGCAGTATTTT. Protein sequence: CATSRDRSGGTDTQYF.

The V gene is TRBV6-4, the J gene TRBJ2-5; D uncertain. Germline CDR1 and CDR2: MRHNA and SNTAGT. The CDR3 runs 14 residues. Trimming stripped 4 bases from V and 4 bases from J, with 13 bases between. The CDR3 is CASSARSPGETQYF. The CDR3 DNA follows: TGTGCCAGCAGTGCAAGATCTCCGGGAGAGACCCAGTACTTC.

The chain has TRBV11-2 and TRBJ2-1; 13 bases map to TRBD2. The CDR3 loop spans 15 amino acids. Germline-derived CDR1 and CDR2 are SGHAT and FQNNGV. The V and J ends lost 5 bases and 7 bases, in that order; junction bases with no gene match: 5. CDR3 in amino acids: CASSRTSGGANEQFF. The CDR3 DNA is TGTGCCAGCAGCCGTACTAGCGGGGGGGCGAATGAGCAGTTCTTC.

The CDR3 bases are TGTGCCAGCAGCCTCGGACTAGCGGGAGATACGCAGTATTTT. Translation: CASSLGLAGDTQYF. This rearrangement joins TRBV14 to TRBJ2-3, with 11 bases that match TRBD2. Unmatched junction bases numbered 2, after V lost 4 bases and J lost 5 bases. Germline lookup yields CDR1 SGHDN and CDR2 FVKESK. The CDR3 totals 14 residues.

This clone was seen just once. The chain recombines TRBV10-2 with TRBJ2-5; 8 bases match TRBD2. The germline V gene has CDR1 WSHSY and CDR2 SAAADI. Trimming at V came to 7 bases and at J to 3 bases, leaving 4 bases not matched to a gene. This CDR3 has 13 amino acids. The CDR3 loop is CASTTAGEETQYF. CDR3 nucleotide sequence: TGCGCCAGCACGACAGCGGGGGAAGAGACCCAGTACTTC.

The rearrangement joins TRBV28 to TRBJ2-2; D not certain. CDR1 MDHEN and CDR2 SYDVKM come from the germline V gene. This CDR3 comprises 13 residues. Trimming shortened V by 6 bases and J by 4 bases, and 9 bases separated the two germline ends. CDR3 in amino acids: CASRRRSTGELFF. The CDR3 DNA reads as TGTGCCAGCAGGCGACGGAGCACCGGGGAGCTGTTTTTT.

The chain links TRBV7-9 to TRBJ1-1; D is unclear. The length of the CDR3 is 15 residues. The V end was cut by 2 bases, the J end by 1 base, with 11 bases between. The germline V gene encodes CDR1 SEHNR and CDR2 FQNEAQ (reference sequence). The CDR3 loop is CASSLWVGGNTEAFF. Written as DNA, the CDR3 is TGTGCCAGCAGCTTATGGGTGGGAGGGAACACTGAAGCTTTCTTT.

J is TRBJ1-2 and V is TRBV7-9; D is undetermined. Germline V gene lookup returns CDR1 SEHNR and CDR2 FQNEAQ (reference sequence). The CDR3 is made up of 15 amino acids. Trimming removed 1 base at V and 8 bases at J, with 17 bases between. The CDR3 sequence is CASSLDLGGVRGYTF. The CDR3 nucleotides read TGTGCCAGCAGCTTAGATTTAGGAGGTGTTAGGGGCTACACCTTC.

This sequence joins TRBV28 and TRBJ2-3; 10 bases match TRBD2. The CDR3 is made up of 18 amino acids. With V trimmed by 8 bases and J by 0 bases, 14 bases remained unmatched. Germline V gene sequence: CDR1 MDHEN, CDR2 SYDVKM. The CDR3 here is CASSFPPSGGLSTDTQYF. The CDR3 DNA is TGTGCCAGCTCCTTTCCTCCTAGCGGGGGCCTTAGCACAGATACGCAGTATTTT.

The gene calls are TRBV11-2 and TRBJ1-6; TRBD1 might be the D (5 bases). There are 12 residues in the CDR3. Per the germline V gene, CDR1 is SGHAT and CDR2 is FQNNGV. V was cut by 3 bases and J by 9 bases, with 6 bases left in between. CDR3 amino acids: CASSFGGSPLHF. As DNA, the CDR3 is TGTGCCAGCAGCTTCGGGGGTTCACCCCTCCACTTT.

The chain links TRBV19 to TRBJ1-2; no reliable D call. The CDR3 is 13 amino acids. The germline V and J ends were trimmed by 5 bases and 3 bases, with 10 bases remaining between them. Germline CDR1 is LNHDA and CDR2 is SQIVND (reference sequence). CDR3 sequence reads: CASSPANYYGYTF. CDR3 coding DNA: TGTGCCAGTAGTCCAGCGAATTACTATGGCTACACCTTC.

The V call is TRBV5-3, the J call TRBJ1-1; TRBD1 might be the D (6 bases). TRBV5-3 has ORF status, its function being uncertain. Deletions cut 4 bases from V and 5 bases from J, with 18 bases between. This CDR3 comprises 15 residues. Here the CDR3 DNA reads TGTGCCAGAAGCCTTGCCGCGGGGGGGGCAACTGAAGCTTTCTTT. Translation gives CARSLAAGGATEAFF.

The gene calls are TRBV6-4 and TRBJ2-1, with 7 bases that match TRBD2. CDR1 is MRHNA, CDR2 SNTAGT, per germline. There are 15 residues in the CDR3. V shed 4 bases, J shed 0 bases, and the junction held 3 bases outside the gene matches. DNA for the CDR3: TGTGCCAGCAGTGTCGGGGGGAACTCCTACAATGAGCAGTTCTTC. Encoded protein: CASSVGGNSYNEQFF.

The rearrangement links TRBV6-5 to TRBJ1-2; tentatively, D is TRBD1 (5 bases). CDR3 length equals 15 residues. V was trimmed by 0 bases and J by 4 bases, leaving 12 bases between them. Looked up from germline, CDR1 is MNHEY and CDR2 is SVGAGI. The DNA for the CDR3 is TGTGCCAGCAGTTACTCGATAACAGGTGTCTATGGCTACACCTTC. Its protein is CASSYSITGVYGYTF.

The genes are TRBV19 and TRBJ1-2, with 11 bases identical to TRBD1. This CDR3 region has 15 residues. The germline CDR1 and CDR2 sequences are LNHDA and SQIVND (reference sequence). V lost 8 bases, J lost 5 bases, and 10 bases stayed unmatched. CDR3 protein: CASWTGGRGWYGYTF. The CDR3 DNA reads TGTGCCAGTTGGACAGGGGGCCGTGGATGGTATGGCTACACCTTC.

The V gene is TRBV29-1, the J gene TRBJ2-1, with TRBD1 identical over 10 bases. CDR1 SQVTM and CDR2 ANQGSEA come from the germline V gene. The V segment lost 7 bases and the J segment 9 bases; nucleotides outside the gene matches: 9. This CDR3 has 13 amino acids. CDR3 residues: CSGGQGEASEQFF. CDR3 DNA: TGCAGCGGAGGACAGGGGGAAGCCAGTGAGCAGTTCTTC.

The chain couples TRBV4-1 to TRBJ1-1, with D possibly being TRBD1 (5 bases). The germline CDR1 and CDR2 sequences are MGHRA and YSYEKL. The CDR3 runs 13 residues. Trimming removed 4 bases at V and 3 bases at J, with 9 bases between. CDR3 DNA sequence: TGCGCCAGCAGCCGACGGGGGGACACTGAAGCTTTCTTT. Protein product: CASSRRGDTEAFF.

This CDR3 reads CASSLLPGQGGEQYF. CDR3 bases: TGTGCCAGCAGCCTCCTACCCGGACAAGGGGGCGAGCAGTACTTC. The chain couples TRBV14 to TRBJ2-7; D is perhaps TRBD1 (6 bases). Germline-derived CDR1 and CDR2 are SGHDN and FVKESK. Between the trimmed V and J ends, which lost 4 bases and 6 bases, there was a span of 19 bases. The CDR3 sequence is 15 residues long.

The chain's CDR3 is CASSAGGVNEQFF. CDR3 nucleotide sequence: TGTGCCAGCAGTGCGGGGGGGGTCAATGAGCAGTTCTTC. The chain recombines TRBV6-4 with TRBJ2-1, with 8 bases matching TRBD2. The V gene end was trimmed by 4 bases and the J gene end by 6 bases; junction bases not matched to a gene: 2. Germline V gives CDR1 MRHNA, CDR2 SNTAGT. The CDR3 sequence is 13 residues long.

V is TRBV4-3 and J is TRBJ1-1; D perhaps matches TRBD1 (6 bases). This CDR3 region has 17 residues. In germline, CDR1 is LGHNA, CDR2 YSLEER. V lost 0 bases and J lost 1, with 15 bases in between. CDR3 bases: TGCGCCAGCAGCCAAGACCGGGACATTCTATGGAACACTGAAGCTTTCTTT. It translates to CASSQDRDILWNTEAFF.

This clone was counted once. This chain links TRBV6-5 with TRBJ2-1; D may be TRBD1 (6 bases). V gave up 6 bases and J gave up 7 bases, with 19 bases separating them. CDR1 is MNHEY, CDR2 SVGAGI, per germline. This CDR3 contains 15 residues. This CDR3 is CASRATGNRGNEQFF. The CDR3 DNA reads as TGTGCCAGCAGGGCAACAGGGAATCGAGGGAATGAGCAGTTCTTC.

The gene calls are TRBV4-2 and TRBJ2-2; the match to TRBD2 covers 7 bases. The CDR3 consists of 14 residues. The ends lost 1 base at V and 6 bases at J; junction bases unmatched: 2. The germline V gene encodes CDR1 LGHNA and CDR2 YNFKEQ. CDR3 protein: CASSQVGRAGELFF. The CDR3 DNA sequence: TGTGCCAGCAGCCAAGTTGGGAGGGCCGGGGAGCTGTTTTTT.

This chain joins TRBV27 and TRBJ2-7; 11 bases line up with TRBD1. Trimming cost V 2 bases and J 3 bases; bases outside gene matches: 3. Germline lookup yields CDR1 MNHEY and CDR2 SMNVEV (reference sequence). CDR3 size: 15 residues. The CDR3 nucleotides are TGTGCCAGCAGTTTAGGGACAGGGGGGTTCTACGAGCAGTACTTC. Amino acids: CASSLGTGGFYEQYF.

This clone was seen only once. This sequence joins TRBV11-2 and TRBJ2-5, with D perhaps TRBD2 (5 bases). CDR1 and CDR2 from the germline V gene are SGHAT and FQNNGV. The CDR3 has 13 residues. Trimming stripped 5 bases from V and 3 bases from J, with 10 bases between. CDR3 coding DNA: TGTGCCAGCAGCGTGGACTTCGAAGAGACCCAGTACTTC. Translating gives CASSVDFEETQYF.

This sequence joins TRBV7-6 and TRBJ2-2; 12 positions match TRBD2. Trimming removed 0 bases from V and 3 bases from J; junction bases left unmatched: 5. Per germline, CDR1 SGHVS and CDR2 FNYEAQ. This CDR3 spans 18 amino acids. In DNA, the CDR3 is TGTGCCAGCAGCTTAGCTCTAGCGGGGGGGCTCGACACCGGGGAGCTGTTTTTT. Translation: CASSLALAGGLDTGELFF.

This clone was counted between two and nine times. The chain recombines TRBV2 with TRBJ1-1; D uncertain. The germline gives CDR1 SNHLY, CDR2 FYNNEI. V shed 5 bases and J shed 4 bases, with 17 bases lying between them. The CDR3 is 15 residues long. CDR3 loop: CASSSGLGATTEAFF. CDR3 DNA: TGTGCCAGCAGTTCGGGTCTGGGTGCGACCACTGAAGCTTTCTTT. Based on the CDR3 plus reference TRBV2 and TRBJ1-1, the full variable domain is EPEVTQTPSHQVTQMGQEVILRCVPISNHLYFYWYRQILGQKVEFLVSFYNNEISEKSEIFDDQFSVERPDGSNFTLKIRSTKLEDSAMYFCASSSGLGATTEAFFGQGTRLTVV.